The 14 T cell receptor beta chains below all came from one sample that was sequenced in a study of human T cells and chemical hapten exposure. Described time point: pre-sensitization, week 0. The treatment denotes: therapeutic diphenylcyclopropenone sensitization with weekly scalp DPC. TCRdb re-derived calls from the RACE reads in MiXCR, one entry per CDR3 protein. The sample carries under 110,000 distinct CDR3 sequences, around 12% recorded once. The starting material was whole blood, obtained in connection with sensitization to the hapten diphenylcyclopropenone (DPC). All receptors derive from a woman aged 50 to 65 with alopecia areata. Some clones in this sample may be carry-over from other donors' samples.

V gene TRBV12-3 or TRBV12-4 combines with J gene TRBJ2-2; 11 bases fit TRBD2. The CDR3 is made up of 16 amino acids. V shed 5 bases and J 7 bases; nucleotides not matched to a gene: 9. DNA for the CDR3: TGTGCCAGCAGTCCTACTAGCGGGGGCCCTCTCGGGGAGCTGTTTTTT. Translation gives CASSPTSGGPLGELFF.

The chain recombines TRBV18 with TRBJ1-2, with unresolved D. The CDR3 is made up of 14 amino acids. The V end was cut by 2 bases, the J end by 7 bases, with 14 bases between. Germline CDR1 reads KGHSH; CDR2 reads LQKENI. CDR3 bases: TGTGCCAGCTCACCAGGGTCCGGCTGGGTTGGCTACACCTTC. This encodes CASSPGSGWVGYTF. Drawing the rest from reference TRBV18 and TRBJ1-2, the complete variable domain is NAGVMQNPRHLVRRRGQEARLRCSPMKGHSHVYWYRQLPEEGLKFMVYLQKENIIDESGMPKERFSAEFPKEGPSILRIQQVVRGDSAAYFCASSPGSGWVGYTFGSGTRLTVV.

This clonotype was seen more than once but under ten times. The chain couples TRBV9 to TRBJ1-1; D unresolved. The CDR3 length is 13 residues. V was clipped by 4 bases and J by 0 bases, with 7 bases between them. CDR1 and CDR2 from the germline V gene are SGDLS and YYNGEE. This CDR3 reads CASSRGLNTEAFF. The CDR3 DNA reads as TGTGCCAGCAGCAGAGGGTTGAACACTGAAGCTTTCTTT.

The rearrangement joins TRBV12-3 or TRBV12-4 to TRBJ1-2; no definite D call. Deletions cut 3 bases from V and 5 bases from J, with 13 bases between. This CDR3 contains 14 residues. The CDR3 here is CASSLSTVNYGYTF. The CDR3, as DNA: TGTGCCAGCAGTTTGAGCACAGTAAATTATGGCTACACCTTC.

The V call is TRBV5-1, the J call TRBJ1-1; no clear D gene. Germline CDR1 and CDR2: SGHRS and YFSETQ. This CDR3 has 14 amino acids. The V end was cut by 1 base, the J end by 3 bases, with 10 bases between. CDR3 region: CASSLSTPHTEAFF. Here the CDR3 DNA reads TGCGCCAGCAGCTTGTCTACGCCACACACTGAAGCTTTCTTT.

This clonotype was counted at least ten times. The rearrangement uses TRBV11-2 and TRBJ2-5; 7 nucleotides line up with TRBD2. Per the germline V gene, CDR1 is SGHAT and CDR2 is FQNNGV. The CDR3 loop spans 14 amino acids. V trimming: 1 base; J trimming: 14 bases; junction bases outside the gene matches: 13. CDR3 DNA sequence: TGTGCCAGCAGCTTAGGGTCGGGATGGACGGGACTATACTTC. Translation gives CASSLGSGWTGLYF.

This sequence joins TRBV28 and TRBJ2-1; D uncertain. The V gene lost 8 bases and the J gene lost 7 bases, with 12 bases spanning the gap. This CDR3 region has 12 residues. The germline gives CDR1 MDHEN, CDR2 SYDVKM. The CDR3 protein is CASGLLLNEQFF. The CDR3, as DNA: TGTGCCAGCGGGCTACTCCTGAATGAGCAGTTCTTC. Complete variable domain (other parts from reference TRBV28 and TRBJ2-1): DVKVTQSSRYLVKRTGEKVFLECVQDMDHENMFWYRQDPGLGLRLIYFSYDVKMKEKGDIPEGYSVSREKKERFSLILESASTNQTSMYLCASGLLLNEQFFGPGTRLTVL.

The chain combines TRBV5-4 with TRBJ2-3, with D possibly being TRBD1 (6 bases). The germline V gene encodes CDR1 SGHNT and CDR2 YYREEE (reference sequence). Trimming shortened V by 4 bases and J by 0 bases, and 12 bases separated the two germline ends. The CDR3 spans 15 residues. CDR3 protein: CASSIKGVSTDTQYF. DNA for the CDR3: TGTGCCAGCAGCATAAAGGGGGTTAGCACAGATACGCAGTATTTT.

This clonotype was seen a few times. The chain is built from TRBV19 and TRBJ2-1; D may match TRBD1 or TRBD2 (5 bases each). The germline V and J ends were trimmed by 7 bases and 7 bases, with 14 bases remaining between them. The CDR3 consists of 13 residues. The germline V gene encodes CDR1 LNHDA and CDR2 SQIVND (reference sequence). The CDR3 sequence: CASNDGARNEQFF. Here the CDR3 DNA reads TGTGCCAGTAACGACGGGGCAAGGAATGAGCAGTTCTTC.

This clonotype was seen a handful of times. The chain has TRBV25-1 and TRBJ1-6, with D hard to call. Trimming removed 5 bases from V and 0 bases from J, with 5 bases in between. The CDR3 length is 14 residues. Germline CDR1 is MGHDK and CDR2 is SYGVNS. DNA for the CDR3: TGTGCCAGCAGTATTAGCTCCTATAATTCACCCCTCCACTTT. Translated: CASSISSYNSPLHF.

The chain carries TRBV13 and TRBJ2-7; 10 bases fit TRBD1. CDR3 length: 16 residues. From germline, CDR1 is PRHDT and CDR2 FYEKMQ (reference sequence). The ends lost 0 bases at V and 2 bases at J; junction bases unmatched: 4. The CDR3, as DNA: TGTGCCAGCAGCTTAGGCGGGACAGGGGTCCCCTACGAGCAGTACTTC. Its translation is CASSLGGTGVPYEQYF. Complete variable domain (other parts from reference TRBV13 and TRBJ2-7): AAGVIQSPRHLIKEKRETATLKCYPIPRHDTVYWYQQGPGQDPQFLISFYEKMQSDKGSIPDRFSAQQFSDYHSELNMSSLELGDSALYFCASSLGGTGVPYEQYFGPGTRLTVT.

This clonotype showed up just a few times. The chain is built from TRBV3-1 and TRBJ1-5; D gene unclear. V lost 1 base and J lost 7, with 5 bases in between. The CDR3 loop spans 12 amino acids. CDR1 is LGHDT, CDR2 YNNKEL, per germline (reference sequence). CDR3 loop: CASSQVGQPQHF. CDR3 coding DNA: TGTGCCAGCAGCCAAGTGGGGCAGCCCCAGCATTTT.

This clonotype was seen ten or more times. The chain links TRBV5-4 to TRBJ1-2; the D gene is possibly TRBD1 (6 bases). The ends were cut back, 1 base at V and 8 bases at J, with 9 bases in the middle. The CDR3 contains 12 residues. Germline V CDR1 and CDR2: SGHNT, YYREEE (reference sequence). The CDR3 DNA is TGTGCCAGCAGCTTGTGGGGGCAGGGCTACACCTTC. Protein: CASSLWGQGYTF.

V is TRBV11-2 and J is TRBJ2-3; maybe TRBD2 (8 bases). Trimming stripped 6 bases from V and 0 bases from J, with 16 bases between. Germline V gene lookup returns CDR1 SGHAT and CDR2 FQNNGV. CDR3 length equals 16 residues. The CDR3 reads CASSHRGGQSTDTQYF. DNA of the CDR3: TGTGCCAGCAGTCACCGGGGGGGACAGAGCACAGATACGCAGTATTTT.